This TCR beta chain stems from a study of blood T cell repertoires in COVID-19. In the study overall: Donors in the United States, Italy and Spain gave samples during acute or convalescent COVID-19. In each case, the material was cDNA or gDNA derived from T cells, B-cell-depleted T cells, or PBMCs.

Under the authors' procedure: Cell counts per sample came from amplifying reference gene primers. Measured with immunoSEQ multiplex PCR; TCRdb has only the in-frame clones, and not every one. For V, J and clone size, that table is used; D and trimming come from the DNA. This sample has around 470,000 clones, with roughly nine tenths found just once. Seattle enrolled patients during active infection and tracked them longitudinally. CDR3 length: 15 amino acids. V was pared by 0 bases and J by 5 bases, with 4 bases of the junction left unmatched. CDR1 SGHVS and CDR2 FNYEAQ come from the germline V gene. This sequence originates from a man between 18 and 29 years old with COVID-19, enrolled during active disease. Sequenced: peripheral blood. The rearrangement links TRBV7-6 to TRBJ2-4; 7 nucleotides align to TRBD1. The CDR3 loop is CASSLAGGEENIQYF. The CDR3 coding sequence is TGTGCCAGCAGCTTAGCAGGGGGCGAGGAAAACATTCAGTACTTC.